The 26 T cell receptor beta chains below all came from one sample that was sequenced in a study of radiotherapy plus CTLA-4 blockade in lung cancer. Measured with immunoSEQ multiplex PCR; TCRdb has only the in-frame clones, and not every one. The sample gives 13,000 to 15,000 clones, more than 75% of which show up once; around an eighth is in the top ten. The sequences come from peripheral blood, collected from a patient treated with radiotherapy plus ipilimumab. The receptors come from a human donor with non-small cell lung cancer that progressed on radiotherapy plus ipilimumab. Some clones in this sample may be carry-over from other donors' samples.

The chain combines TRBV20-1 with TRBJ1-2; TRBD1 is a possible D gene (5 bases). This CDR3 comprises 9 residues. CDR1 and CDR2 from the germline V gene are DFQATT and SNEGSKA (reference sequence). The CDR3, as DNA: TGCTCGCCGGGGGATGGCTACACCTTC. Translation gives CSPGDGYTF.

The chain joins TRBV28 to TRBJ2-7; 8 bases fit TRBD1. There are 15 residues in the CDR3. Germline lookup yields CDR1 MDHEN and CDR2 SYDVKM. V lost 5 bases and J lost 0; bases outside the gene matches: 6. CDR3 sequence reads: CASSPGTGPSYEQYF. The CDR3 nucleotides read TGTGCCAGCAGTCCAGGGACAGGCCCCTCCTACGAGCAGTACTTC.

V usage is TRBV9 and J usage is TRBJ2-3, with no clear D. This CDR3 spans 13 amino acids. The V end was cut by 0 bases, the J end by 11 bases, with 13 bases between. Germline V gives CDR1 SGDLS, CDR2 YYNGEE. In DNA form, the CDR3 reads TGTGCCAGCAGCGTAGGCGTCGGAGCCCAGCAGTATTTT. Translating gives CASSVGVGAQQYF. The full variable domain, rest sourced from reference TRBV9 and TRBJ2-3, is DSGVTQTPKHLITATGQRVTLRCSPRSGDLSVYWYQQSLDQGLQFLIQYYNGEERAKGNILERFSAQQFPDLHSELNLSSLELGDSALYFCASSVGVGAQQYFGPGTRLTVL.

The V call is TRBV5-1, the J call TRBJ2-3, with 11 bases aligning to TRBD2. Germline V CDR1 and CDR2: SGHRS, YFSETQ. The CDR3 totals 18 residues. V trimming: 0 bases; J trimming: 6 bases; junction bases outside the gene matches: 12. CDR3 residues: CASSLATSGGAHTDTQYF. Here the CDR3 DNA reads TGCGCCAGCAGCTTGGCCACTAGCGGGGGAGCACATACGGATACGCAGTATTTT.

This chain uses TRBV11-2 with TRBJ2-7; TRBD2 agrees at 8 bases. This CDR3 is built from 15 residues. The ends lost 5 bases at V and 1 base at J; junction bases unmatched: 7. From germline, CDR1 is SGHAT and CDR2 FQNNGV. The CDR3 region has the DNA TGTGCCAGCAGCGGGGGGCCTAGCGGGTCCTACGAGCAGTACTTC. Amino acids: CASSGGPSGSYEQYF. The full variable domain, rest sourced from reference TRBV11-2 and TRBJ2-7, is EAGVAQSPRYKIIEKRQSVAFWCNPISGHATLYWYQQILGQGPKLLIQFQNNGVVDDSQLPKDRFSAERLKGVDSTLKIQPAKLEDSAVYLCASSGGPSGSYEQYFGPGTRLTVT.

This clone was detected only once. The chain uses TRBV10-3 and TRBJ1-1; 11 positions agree with TRBD1. CDR1 and CDR2 from the germline V gene are ENHRY and SYGVKD. J was trimmed by 1 base and V by 3 bases; bases with no gene match: 16. This CDR3 comprises 20 residues. The CDR3 nucleotides are TGTGCCATCAGTGATGCGGATGAATGGGACAGGGGGTTTTCGAACACTGAAGCTTTCTTT. Protein product: CAISDADEWDRGFSNTEAFF.

V and J are TRBV18 and TRBJ2-7, with D maybe TRBD2 (6 bases). The CDR3 totals 16 residues. CDR1 is KGHSH, CDR2 LQKENI, per germline. The V gene lost 4 bases and the J gene lost 9 bases, with 25 bases spanning the gap. The CDR3 sequence: CASSLGSQPAASVQYF. CDR3 DNA sequence: TGTGCCAGCTCACTCGGGAGTCAGCCAGCGGCCTCAGTGCAGTACTTC.

The rearrangement links TRBV29-1 to TRBJ2-5; 11 bases are a match to TRBD1. Germline trimming cut 6 bases from V and 4 bases from J; bases unmatched to any gene: 19. The germline gives CDR1 SQVTM, CDR2 ANQGSEA. The CDR3 has 18 amino acids. Here the CDR3 reads CSVGGERTGGELGETQYF. The CDR3 nucleotides read TGCAGCGTGGGGGGTGAGCGGACAGGGGGCGAGTTGGGAGAGACCCAGTACTTC.

The chain has TRBV5-1 and TRBJ1-2; tentative D call: TRBD1 (6 bases). Germline lookup yields CDR1 SGHRS and CDR2 YFSETQ. This CDR3 comprises 14 residues. Trimming pared 0 bases from V and 2 bases from J, leaving 8 bases between. Here the CDR3 reads CASSLGTANYGYTF. The CDR3 DNA reads as TGCGCCAGCAGCTTGGGGACAGCGAACTATGGCTACACCTTC.

This CDR3 reads CASGLVMGGRSYNEQFF. The CDR3 DNA reads TGTGCTAGTGGTTTGGTAATGGGAGGGCGCTCCTACAATGAGCAGTTCTTC. The chain recombines TRBV12-5 with TRBJ2-1; 7 positions match TRBD2. Trimming removed 0 bases from V and 0 bases from J; junction bases left unmatched: 5. CDR3 length: 17 amino acids. Germline CDR1 reads LGHNT; CDR2 reads FRNRAP. Filled out from reference TRBV12-5 and TRBJ2-1, the complete variable domain reads DARVTQTPRHKVTEMGQEVTMRCQPILGHNTVFWYRQTMMQGLELLAYFRNRAPLDDSGMPKDRFSAEMPDATLATLKIQPSEPRDSAVYFCASGLVMGGRSYNEQFFGPGTRLTVL.

DNA of the CDR3: TGTGCCAGAACAGGGGACGCAGATACGCAGTATTTT. It yields the protein CARTGDADTQYF. This sequence joins TRBV19 and TRBJ2-3, with 7 bases that match TRBD1. V lost 9 bases, J lost 4 bases, and 4 bases stayed unmatched. Germline loops: CDR1 LNHDA, CDR2 SQIVND (reference sequence). The CDR3 sequence is 12 residues long.

The chain has TRBV27 and TRBJ2-7; possible D gene TRBD2, 5 bases. The V gene's germline CDR1 is MNHEY and CDR2 SMNVEV (reference sequence). The CDR3 length is 14 residues. V shed 0 bases and J shed 4 bases, with 10 bases lying between them. The CDR3 DNA sequence: TGTGCCAGCAGTTTATCCAGCGGCGAATACGAGCAGTACTTC. It codes for CASSLSSGEYEQYF.

The J gene is TRBJ2-5, the V gene TRBV6-5; tentative D call: TRBD2 (6 bases). This CDR3 contains 14 residues. The germline CDR1 and CDR2 sequences are MNHEY and SVGAGI. The V gene lost 3 bases and the J gene lost 0 bases, with 8 bases spanning the gap. DNA of the CDR3: TGTGCCAGCAGTTATAGCGGAAACCAAGAGACCCAGTACTTC. Its translation: CASSYSGNQETQYF.

The genes are TRBV7-9 and TRBJ2-5; a weak D match, TRBD1 (6 bases). The CDR3 loop spans 14 amino acids. Germline CDR1 is SEHNR and CDR2 is FQNEAQ (reference sequence). V dropped 2 bases and J dropped 3 bases, with 10 bases sitting between them. CDR3 protein: CASSLMGAEETQYF. The CDR3, as DNA: TGTGCCAGCAGCTTAATGGGGGCGGAAGAGACCCAGTACTTC.

V usage is TRBV10-3 and J usage is TRBJ2-4; 7 positions match TRBD1. The germline CDR1 and CDR2 sequences are ENHRY and SYGVKD. The CDR3 length is 14 residues. V was clipped by 4 bases and J by 7 bases; unmatched bases: 7. The CDR3 region has the DNA TGTGCCATCAGTGTAGGAGACAGGGAGAACATTCAGTACTTC. This gives the protein CAISVGDRENIQYF.

The V gene is TRBV19, the J gene TRBJ1-4, with 7 positions matching TRBD1. The CDR3 has 14 residues. Germline-derived CDR1 and CDR2 are LNHDA and SQIVND (reference sequence). The J segment lost 7 bases and the V segment lost 3 bases, leaving 5 bases of the junction unmatched. The CDR3 DNA is TGTGCCAGTAGTATCCAGGGGGTAACTGAAAAACTGTTTTTT. It is translated as CASSIQGVTEKLFF.

The gene calls are TRBV29-1 and TRBJ2-3; TRBD2 might be the D (5 bases). Germline CDR1 is SQVTM and CDR2 is ANQGSEA. The CDR3 is 14 amino acids. V was cut by 6 bases and J by 0 bases, with 13 bases left in between. CDR3 region: CSVITSGSTDTQYF. The CDR3 bases are TGCAGCGTGATTACCAGCGGTAGCACAGATACGCAGTATTTT.

The chain carries TRBV10-3 and TRBJ2-7; 14 bases are a match to TRBD2. The germline V gene has CDR1 ENHRY and CDR2 SYGVKD. Trimming removed 0 bases from V and 1 base from J; junction bases left unmatched: 5. The CDR3 loop spans 18 amino acids. In DNA, the CDR3 is TGTGCCATCAGTGAGTCCGGGACTAGCGGGGGCTATTCCTACGAGCAGTACTTC. It codes for CAISESGTSGGYSYEQYF.

The V call is TRBV6-6, the J call TRBJ2-3, with 10 bases aligning to TRBD2. There are 16 residues in the CDR3. V lost 5 bases to trimming and J lost 6 bases; unmatched junction nucleotides: 11. Germline assignment: CDR1 MNHNY and CDR2 SVGAGI (reference sequence). CDR3 in amino acids: CASSTPLAGVYDTQYF. The CDR3 bases are TGTGCCAGCAGTACTCCGCTAGCGGGAGTCTACGATACGCAGTATTTT.

This chain joins TRBV5-1 and TRBJ2-1; TRBD2 aligns across 11 bases. The V gene's germline CDR1 is SGHRS and CDR2 YFSETQ. This CDR3 spans 15 amino acids. V gave up 5 bases and J gave up 1 base; unmatched junction bases: 2. The DNA for the CDR3 is TGCGCCAGCAGTTCTAGCGGGGGGTCCTACAATGAGCAGTTCTTC. This encodes CASSSSGGSYNEQFF.

The chain links TRBV30 to TRBJ2-7, with 7 bases fitting TRBD1. The V gene end was trimmed by 1 base and the J gene end by 3 bases; junction bases not matched to a gene: 6. The CDR3 consists of 14 residues. CDR1 is GTSNPN, CDR2 SVGIG, per germline (reference sequence). For the CDR3, the DNA is TGTGCCTGGAGTGCACGACAGGGAATCTACGAGCAGTACTTC. This encodes CAWSARQGIYEQYF.

The genes are TRBV2 and TRBJ2-1; 10 bases match TRBD1. The germline gives CDR1 SNHLY, CDR2 FYNNEI. This CDR3 is built from 17 residues. V dropped 1 base and J dropped 8; count of bases not matched to a gene: 11. As DNA, the CDR3 is TGTGCCAGCAGTGAAGAGGGGAGGACAGGGGGTCGGGATGAGCAGTTCTTC. Protein sequence: CASSEEGRTGGRDEQFF.

V gene TRBV9 combines with J gene TRBJ1-1; TRBD1 matches at 8 bases. Per the germline V gene, CDR1 is SGDLS and CDR2 is YYNGEE. Unmatched junction bases numbered 9, after V lost 4 bases and J lost 4 bases. This CDR3 spans 15 amino acids. CDR3 in amino acids: CASSPPGTGITEAFF. The CDR3 nucleotides read TGTGCCAGCAGCCCCCCTGGGACAGGTATCACTGAAGCTTTCTTT. Drawing the rest from reference TRBV9 and TRBJ1-1, the complete variable domain is DSGVTQTPKHLITATGQRVTLRCSPRSGDLSVYWYQQSLDQGLQFLIQYYNGEERAKGNILERFSAQQFPDLHSELNLSSLELGDSALYFCASSPPGTGITEAFFGQGTRLTVV.

This sequence joins TRBV19 and TRBJ1-2; D ambiguous. Between the trimmed V and J ends, which lost 3 bases and 4 bases, there was a span of 15 bases. CDR3 size: 15 residues. Per the germline V gene, CDR1 is LNHDA and CDR2 is SQIVND (reference sequence). For the CDR3, the DNA is TGTGCCAGTAGTATTTCTGGTGGGGAGTCCTATGGCTACACCTTC. This translates into CASSISGGESYGYTF.

V gene TRBV11-2 combines with J gene TRBJ2-2; D gene unclear. V gave up 4 bases and J gave up 8 bases, with 5 bases separating them. Per germline, CDR1 SGHAT and CDR2 FQNNGV. This CDR3 has 11 residues. The CDR3: CASSYSGELFF. The CDR3 DNA is TGTGCCAGCAGCTACAGTGGGGAGCTGTTTTTT.

The count of this clone is one. The J gene is TRBJ2-7, the V gene TRBV27; 7 bases map to TRBD1. From germline, CDR1 is MNHEY and CDR2 SMNVEV (reference sequence). This CDR3 is 15 amino acids long. The junction had 8 bases not matched to a gene; V was cut back by 5 bases and J by 1 base. CDR3 region: CASSKTGALSYEQYF. CDR3 nucleotide sequence: TGTGCCAGCAGTAAAACAGGGGCGCTATCCTACGAGCAGTACTTC.